This T cell receptor beta chain is from a study of cytomegalovirus exposure and HLA in healthy donors (dated 2017 in TCRdb). Regarding the complete study: An earlier analysis of about 530 of the donors reported 250 to 350 Gb of sequence data and around 100 million unique TCR beta sequences obtained from around 190 million T cells. The study used immunosequencing to profile the T cell repertoires of hundreds of subjects and linked those repertoires to cytomegalovirus serostatus. Across 300 to 400 genotyped donors of the cohort, an average of approximately 240,000 unique TCR beta nucleotide sequences per donor were sequenced, and approximately 17% of those sequences were non-productive. A later genetic analysis used genome-wide SNP genotypes for about three fifths of the roughly 700 donors, treating that subset as a discovery cohort. A later analysis re-analyzed previously published TCR beta repertoires from about 600 donors and added high-resolution HLA genotyping to study TCR occurrence patterns. Donor age, sex, ethnicity and CMV serostatus were compiled together with the repertoire data. To predict cytomegalovirus infection status, the study brought together high-throughput TCR immunosequencing, statistical association of individual TCRs with disease status, and machine learning. Of the roughly 400 genotyped donors, approximately 83% fell in the genetic ancestry cluster associated with self-reported Caucasian donors. The study aimed to test whether signatures of past pathogen exposure could be identified by cataloging public T cell receptors. The number of donors typed differed by locus, with roughly 620-640 for A, B, C, DRB1 and DQB1, roughly 520 for DQA1, under 610 for DPA1, and 450 to 480 for DPB1. An earlier analysis of 587 of the donors used high-throughput TCR beta sequencing to judge whether each TCR beta V gene segment behaved as functional or pseudogenic. Every repertoire in the discovery cohort had been generated on one and the same sequencing platform. The later analysis used no new phenotypic data to find candidate immune exposures, relying instead on TCR beta sequences and their occurrence across donors. HLA typing included class I and class II loci at four-digit resolution. Approximately 310 gigabases of sequencing data and around 80 million unique TCR sequences made up an early release that covered several hundred HLA-typed donors. Roughly 5 DR-DQ haplotypes were handled as single units for association and clustering, since linkage in the cohort was strong. Along with the approximately 600-subject first cohort, a separate validation cohort of over a hundred different subjects was used. Broad study findings and their caveats: The study gave a list of some 150 TCR beta chains associated with cytomegalovirus. In a later analysis, several top co-occurrence clusters were reported to appear linked to parvovirus B19, influenza, CMV and Epstein-Barr virus. Because counts were too low, more than 15 rarely observed V segments, including chromosome 9 orphons, were excluded from the earlier analysis of roughly 580 of the donors. Correlated functional status among segregating V segments might reflect linkage disequilibrium, but an unknown experimental factor could not be ruled out. The classifier was reported to diagnose cytomegalovirus status with high specificity and sensitivity in both the original cohort and the validation cohort. Assigning TCR associations to individual alleles was difficult when HLA alleles, especially DR and DQ, strongly co-occurred. In a later analysis, some 18,000 TCR beta sequences were associated with specific HLA alleles at a false discovery rate of 0.05. Compared with the roughly 720-donor mean, donors in an Asian-associated ancestry cluster had fewer N-insertions in productive TCRs, according to a later genetic analysis. In an earlier analysis of around 500 of the donors, most TCR beta V segments appeared in productive rearrangements about 87% or about 30% of the time, broadly matching IMGT annotations. The cohort was sequenced for TCR beta chains only, and without alpha or paired-chain data the features that could be detected were limited. A later analysis found that HLA-associated TCR beta chains were more clonally expanded and had lower generation probabilities than equally common non-associated chains. A later analysis found that TCR association rates varied across HLA loci, with DRB1 alleles showing the most associated TCRs and HLA-C alleles the fewest. A few of the identified cytomegalovirus-associated TCR beta chains were confirmed in vitro to be specific for cytomegalovirus antigens. Because HLA typing was missing for some donors at each locus, association tests included only the typed subset. A further reported finding was that TCR beta sequences accurately predicted the HLA-A and HLA-B alleles for most subjects in the first cohort. While some public TCRs were present in many individuals, most TCR sequences turned up only very rarely across donors. A cluster of highly shared sequence variants was judged likely to represent a technical artifact of the sequencing pipeline. In a later genetic analysis, a missense DCLRE1C variant was associated with V-gene and J-gene trimming of TCR beta chains, and the association was replicated in an independent cohort. CMV serostatus was the only immune exposure information available for the cohort. Roughly uniform sequencing depth across donors was assumed in presence/absence analyses, although this assumption may not hold. According to a later analysis, most CMV-associated TCR beta chains appeared to be HLA-restricted, and the HLA associations seemed to be driven largely by CMV exposure. According to the authors, the approach could potentially be generalized to other disease states and immunological phenotypes.

Libraries came from the immunoSEQ multiplex PCR assay. A mixture of 60 forward primers for TCR Vbeta segments and 13 reverse primers for TCR Jbeta segments was used in the multiplex PCR. A multiplex PCR assay on genomic DNA amplified the CDR3 region of rearranged TCR beta genes. The amplified TCR beta libraries were sequenced on the Illumina HiSeq System as 87-base-pair reads. On the authors' methods: Across the 700 or so repertoires, a later analysis counted roughly 77 million unique TCR beta chains, some 11 million of which were shared by at least two donors. A nearest-neighbor algorithm error-corrected the raw reads and collapsed the reads into unique sequences, merging closely related sequences to remove PCR and sequencing errors. Alignment of CDR3 sequences to IMGT reference sequences was used to assign V, D and J gene segments. For a sequence to be retained, a match of at least six nucleotides was required to both a V gene segment and a J gene segment. A rearrangement counted as productive if the CDR3 had no stop codons and remained in frame with V and J, and every other rearrangement counted as non-productive. Following IMGT convention, CDR3 was defined as the stretch from the second conserved V-encoded cysteine up to the conserved J-encoded phenylalanine. Sequences without an unambiguous match to a single V gene segment were excluded from the earlier analysis of about 600 of the donors. An earlier analysis of about 590 of the donors classified V segments as functional when productive rearrangements were above 56.7% and as segregating when the standard deviation between donors was above 5%. A statistical classification framework was built to diagnose cytomegalovirus status from the catalog of TCR beta chain sequences. In a later analysis, TCR nucleotide sequences were compared against IMGT/GENE-DB human TR gene sequences so that V and J genes could be assigned. A later analysis assigned CDR3 sequences and most-parsimonious VDJ recombination scenarios with the TCRdist pipeline. In a later analysis, every TCR beta chain was defined by the combination of its CDR3 amino acid sequence and its V-gene family, and reads without a unique V-gene family were dropped. In a later analysis, several hundred highly shared, low-generation-probability nucleotide sequences were removed to address suspected cross-contamination and a sequencing artifact. A later analysis calculated a clonal expansion index for each public chain from normalized within-repertoire ranks of inferred template counts. Generation probabilities in a later analysis came from a VDJ recombination model fitted to out-of-frame rearrangements, and those results were checked against IGoR. A later analysis scored TCR-TCR, TCR-HLA and TCR-CMV co-occurrence with hypergeometric tests, applying a repertoire-size bias correction to TCR pairs. False discovery rates were estimated in a later analysis by permuting HLA or CMV assignments 20 times. In a later analysis, co-occurring TCRs were grouped using DBSCAN, and TCRdist sequence similarity was added for clustering within HLA-allele-positive subsets. Repertoires with fewer than 30,000 or more than 120,000 public chains were left out of co-occurrence clustering, as were four to six repertoires with anomalous nucleotide sharing. In TCRdb, the immuneACCESS table is reduced to in-frame sequences with V and J assigned. These tables do not hold every clone; where another copy was compared, an unresolved V gene accounts for under half, and the others remain unexplained. The V and J calls and clone size were taken over from that table, and D and trimming were inferred from the DNA. Present in this sample are roughly 90,000 clones, 65% to 85% of which were seen just once. Under 2.5% of the sample goes to the ten largest clones.

Details on this clone: No cognate antigen has been identified for it. The input lacks base qualities; no much larger clone sits a single base away.

In total, roughly 670 healthy bone marrow donors made up the cohort. At the time of sampling, every cohort member was nominally healthy, though immune exposures that went unrecorded were likely present. The donor was CMV seronegative and was included in the group of under 450 seronegative cohort members. Each donor provided a peripheral blood sample, and peripheral blood mononuclear cells were used for TCR beta sequencing. Genomic DNA was extracted from the blood cell samples with the Qiagen DNeasy Blood Extraction Kit. This TCR was recovered from a man aged 18-30 years in good health and CMV-seronegative. The sample consisted of PBMCs.

The DNA sequence is given as TGCGCCAGCAGTGAGTCTATGGGGCAAAGGTACGAGCAGTACTTC. Its protein reads: CASSESMGQRYEQYF. The chain couples TRBV10-2 to TRBJ2-7; a tentative D call is TRBD1 (5 bases match). From the germline V gene, CDR1 is WSHSY and CDR2 is SAAADI. V drops 0 bases and J drops 4 bases, leaving 13 bases in between. Its CDR3 holds 15 amino acids, cysteine through phenylalanine. The read is trimmed to its CDR3 DNA, 45 bases read in frame from base 1.